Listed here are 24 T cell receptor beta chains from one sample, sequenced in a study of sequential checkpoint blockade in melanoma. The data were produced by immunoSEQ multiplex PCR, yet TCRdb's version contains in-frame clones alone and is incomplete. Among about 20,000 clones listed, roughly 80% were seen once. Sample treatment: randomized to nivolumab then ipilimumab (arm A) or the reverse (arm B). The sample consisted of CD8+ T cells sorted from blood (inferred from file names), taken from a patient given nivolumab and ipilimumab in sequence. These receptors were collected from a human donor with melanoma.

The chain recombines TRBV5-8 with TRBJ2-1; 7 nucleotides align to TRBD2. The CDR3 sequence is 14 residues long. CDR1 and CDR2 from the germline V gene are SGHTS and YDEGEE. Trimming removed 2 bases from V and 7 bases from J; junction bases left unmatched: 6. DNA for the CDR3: TGTGCCAGCAGCTTAGCACTAGCGATGAATGAGCAGTTCTTC. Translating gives CASSLALAMNEQFF.

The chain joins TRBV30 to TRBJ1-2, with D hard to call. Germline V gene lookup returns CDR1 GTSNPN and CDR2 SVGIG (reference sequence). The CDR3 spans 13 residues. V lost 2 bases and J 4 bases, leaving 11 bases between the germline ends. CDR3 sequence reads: CAWSHPVFYGYTF. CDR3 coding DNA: TGTGCCTGGAGTCACCCAGTTTTCTATGGCTACACCTTC.

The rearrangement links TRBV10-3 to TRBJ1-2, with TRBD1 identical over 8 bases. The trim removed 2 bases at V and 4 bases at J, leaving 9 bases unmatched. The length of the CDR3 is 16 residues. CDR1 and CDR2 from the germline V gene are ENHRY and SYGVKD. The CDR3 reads CAISEPRDRGSYGYTF. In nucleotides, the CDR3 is TGTGCCATCAGTGAGCCGAGAGACAGGGGAAGCTATGGCTACACCTTC.

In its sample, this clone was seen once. The CDR3, as DNA: TGTGCCAGCAGTTTATGGTCCCTTCGGGTATACGAGCAGTACTTC. As protein: CASSLWSLRVYEQYF. The J gene is TRBJ2-7, the V gene TRBV28; D remains unclear. CDR1 and CDR2 from the germline V gene are MDHEN and SYDVKM. Trimming took 0 bases from V and 4 from J, leaving 13 bases between them. The CDR3 length is 15 residues.

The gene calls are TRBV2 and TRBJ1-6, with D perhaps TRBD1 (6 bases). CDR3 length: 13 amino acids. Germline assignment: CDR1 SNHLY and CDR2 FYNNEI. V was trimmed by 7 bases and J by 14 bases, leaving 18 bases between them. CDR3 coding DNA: TGTGCCAGCAACGGTGGGACAATTAGGGCCCTCCACTTT. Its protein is CASNGGTIRALHF.

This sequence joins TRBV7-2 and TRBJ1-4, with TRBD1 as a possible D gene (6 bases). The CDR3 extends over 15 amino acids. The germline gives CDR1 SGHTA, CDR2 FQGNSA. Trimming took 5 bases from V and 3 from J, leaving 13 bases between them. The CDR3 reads CASSGHRVANEKLFF. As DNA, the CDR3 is TGTGCCAGCAGCGGCCACAGGGTAGCTAATGAAAAACTGTTTTTT.

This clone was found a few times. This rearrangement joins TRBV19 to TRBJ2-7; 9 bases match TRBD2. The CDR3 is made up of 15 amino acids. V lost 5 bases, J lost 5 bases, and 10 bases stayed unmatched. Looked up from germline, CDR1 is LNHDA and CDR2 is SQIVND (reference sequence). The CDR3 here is CASSLRDSGGHEQYF. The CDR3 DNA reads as TGTGCCAGTAGTCTCCGGGATAGCGGGGGCCACGAGCAGTACTTC.

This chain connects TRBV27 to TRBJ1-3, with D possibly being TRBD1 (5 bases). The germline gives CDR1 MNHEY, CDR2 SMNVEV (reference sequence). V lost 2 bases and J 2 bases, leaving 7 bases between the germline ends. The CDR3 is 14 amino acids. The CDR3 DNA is TGTGCCAGCAGTTTAGGAGGGGCTGGAAACACCATATATTTT. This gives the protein CASSLGGAGNTIYF.

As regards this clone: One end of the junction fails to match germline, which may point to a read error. Here the CDR3 reads CASSQETSGGLEQFF. In DNA, the CDR3 is TGCGCCAGCAGCCAAGAGACTAGCGGGGGTCTTGAGCAGTTCTTC. This chain uses TRBV5-8 with TRBJ2-1, with 12 bases matching TRBD2. Germline V lookup: CDR1 SGHTS, CDR2 YDEGEE. The CDR3 has 15 residues.

The CDR3 region has the DNA TGTGCCAGCAGTTCCCCCGGGACAGGATTTTACTCTGGGGCCAACGTCCTGACTTTC. It is translated as CASSSPGTGFYSGANVLTF. V is TRBV27 and J is TRBJ2-6; 8 nucleotides align to TRBD1. This CDR3 spans 19 amino acids. V was clipped by 4 bases and J by 0 bases; unmatched bases: 11. CDR1 and CDR2 from the germline V gene are MNHEY and SMNVEV (reference sequence).

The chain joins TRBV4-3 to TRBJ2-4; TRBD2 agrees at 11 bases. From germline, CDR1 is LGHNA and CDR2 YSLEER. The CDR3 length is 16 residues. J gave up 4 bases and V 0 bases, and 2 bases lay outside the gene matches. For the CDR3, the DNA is TGCGCCAGCAGCCAAGACCCTAGCGGGGGGAAAAACATTCAGTACTTC. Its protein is CASSQDPSGGKNIQYF.

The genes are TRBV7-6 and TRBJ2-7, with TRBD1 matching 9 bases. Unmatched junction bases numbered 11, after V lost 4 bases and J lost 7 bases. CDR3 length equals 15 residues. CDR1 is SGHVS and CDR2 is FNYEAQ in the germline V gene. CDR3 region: CASSSSGQGRGEQYF. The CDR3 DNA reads TGTGCCAGCAGCTCCTCGGGACAGGGAAGGGGTGAGCAGTACTTC.

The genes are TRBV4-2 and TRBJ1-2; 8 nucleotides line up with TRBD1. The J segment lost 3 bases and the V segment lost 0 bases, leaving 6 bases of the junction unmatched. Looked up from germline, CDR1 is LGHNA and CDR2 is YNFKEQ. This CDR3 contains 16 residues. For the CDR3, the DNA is TGTGCCAGCAGCCAAGAGAGGACAGGGTTTGACTATGGCTACACCTTC. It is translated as CASSQERTGFDYGYTF.

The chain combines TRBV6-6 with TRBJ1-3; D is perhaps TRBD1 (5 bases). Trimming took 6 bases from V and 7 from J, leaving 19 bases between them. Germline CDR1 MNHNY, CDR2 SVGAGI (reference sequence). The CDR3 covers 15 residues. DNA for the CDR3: TGTGCCAGCAGGCCGACAGCTTCGATGCGGAACACCATATATTTT. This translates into CASRPTASMRNTIYF.

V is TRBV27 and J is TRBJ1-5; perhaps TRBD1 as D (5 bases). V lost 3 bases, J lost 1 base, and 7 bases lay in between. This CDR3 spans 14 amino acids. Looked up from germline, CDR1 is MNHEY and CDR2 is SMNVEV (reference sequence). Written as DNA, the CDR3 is TGTGCCAGCAGTTTTTCAGGGAGCAATCAGCCCCAGCATTTT. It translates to CASSFSGSNQPQHF.

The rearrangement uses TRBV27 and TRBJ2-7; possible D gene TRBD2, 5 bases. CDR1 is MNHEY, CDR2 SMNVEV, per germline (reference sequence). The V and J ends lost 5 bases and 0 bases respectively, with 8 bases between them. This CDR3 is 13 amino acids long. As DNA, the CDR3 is TGTGCCAGCAGTGCCCGGGGCTCCTACGAGCAGTACTTC. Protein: CASSARGSYEQYF.

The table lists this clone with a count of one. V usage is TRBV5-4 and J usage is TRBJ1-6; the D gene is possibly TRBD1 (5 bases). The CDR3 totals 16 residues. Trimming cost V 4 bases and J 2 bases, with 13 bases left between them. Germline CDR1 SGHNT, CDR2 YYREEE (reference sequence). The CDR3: CASSPGLGTYNSPLHF. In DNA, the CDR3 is TGTGCCAGCAGCCCAGGGTTGGGTACCTATAATTCACCCCTCCACTTT.

The CDR3 bases are TGTGCCAGCAGCTTCGGGGGGAATCGAGATACGCAGTATTTT. This encodes CASSFGGNRDTQYF. This chain links TRBV5-5 with TRBJ2-3; 7 bases match TRBD2. Trimming took 2 bases from V and 5 from J; bases not matched to a gene: 5. CDR1 and CDR2 (germline): SGHKS, YYEKEE (reference sequence). CDR3 length: 14 residues.

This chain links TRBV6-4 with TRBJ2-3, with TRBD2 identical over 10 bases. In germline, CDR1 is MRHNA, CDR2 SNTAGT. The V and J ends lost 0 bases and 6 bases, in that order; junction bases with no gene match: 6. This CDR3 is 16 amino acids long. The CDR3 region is CASSDSSGGGQDTQYF. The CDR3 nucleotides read TGTGCCAGCAGTGACTCGAGCGGGGGGGGTCAGGATACGCAGTATTTT.

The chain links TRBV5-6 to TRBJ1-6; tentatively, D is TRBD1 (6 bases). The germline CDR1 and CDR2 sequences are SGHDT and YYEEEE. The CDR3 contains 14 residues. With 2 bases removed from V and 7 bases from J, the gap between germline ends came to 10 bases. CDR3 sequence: CASSLPGQNSPLHF. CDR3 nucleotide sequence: TGTGCCAGCAGCTTACCAGGACAGAATTCACCCCTCCACTTT.

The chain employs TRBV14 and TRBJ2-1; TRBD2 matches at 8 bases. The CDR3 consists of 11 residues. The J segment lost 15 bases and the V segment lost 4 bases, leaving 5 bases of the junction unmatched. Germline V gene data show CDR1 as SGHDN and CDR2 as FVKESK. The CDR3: CASSPGTRLFF. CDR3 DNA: TGTGCCAGCAGCCCCGGGACTAGGCTGTTCTTC.

CDR3 coding DNA: TGCGCCAGCAGCCAAGATCAGGGATACTCTGGAAACACCATATATTTT. This gives the protein CASSQDQGYSGNTIYF. The V gene is TRBV4-3, the J gene TRBJ1-3; a possible D gene is TRBD1 (5 bases). CDR3 length: 16 amino acids. Germline V CDR1 and CDR2: LGHNA, YSLEER. V was trimmed by 0 bases and J by 0 bases, leaving 9 bases between them.

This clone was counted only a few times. CDR3 region: CASSYSDSYEQYF. In nucleotides, the CDR3 is TGTGCCAGCAGTTACTCTGACTCCTACGAGCAGTACTTC. V gene TRBV13 combines with J gene TRBJ2-7; no reliable D call. V lost 6 bases and J 0 bases, leaving 9 bases between the germline ends. Germline lookup yields CDR1 PRHDT and CDR2 FYEKMQ (reference sequence). This CDR3 comprises 13 residues.

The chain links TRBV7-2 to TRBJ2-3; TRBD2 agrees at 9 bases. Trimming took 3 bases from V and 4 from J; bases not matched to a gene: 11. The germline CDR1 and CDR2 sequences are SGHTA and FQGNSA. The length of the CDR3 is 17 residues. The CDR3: CASSLTLAGEVADTQYF. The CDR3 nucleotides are TGTGCCAGCAGCTTGACTTTAGCGGGGGAGGTGGCAGATACGCAGTATTTT. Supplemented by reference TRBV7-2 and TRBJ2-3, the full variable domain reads GAGVSQSPSNKVTEKGKDVELRCDPISGHTALYWYRQSLGQGLEFLIYFQGNSAPDKSGLPSDRFSAERTGGSVSTLTIQRTQQEDSAVYLCASSLTLAGEVADTQYFGPGTRLTVL.